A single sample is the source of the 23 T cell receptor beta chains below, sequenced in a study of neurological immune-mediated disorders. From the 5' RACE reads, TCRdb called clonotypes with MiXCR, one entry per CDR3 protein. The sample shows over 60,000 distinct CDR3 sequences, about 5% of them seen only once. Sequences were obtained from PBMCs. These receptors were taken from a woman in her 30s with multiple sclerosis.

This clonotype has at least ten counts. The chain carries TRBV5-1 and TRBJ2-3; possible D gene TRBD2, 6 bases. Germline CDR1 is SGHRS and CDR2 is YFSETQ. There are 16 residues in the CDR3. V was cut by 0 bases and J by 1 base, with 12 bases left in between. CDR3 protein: CASSLVGQRGTDTQYF. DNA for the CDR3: TGCGCCAGCAGCTTGGTAGGTCAGCGGGGCACAGATACGCAGTATTTT.

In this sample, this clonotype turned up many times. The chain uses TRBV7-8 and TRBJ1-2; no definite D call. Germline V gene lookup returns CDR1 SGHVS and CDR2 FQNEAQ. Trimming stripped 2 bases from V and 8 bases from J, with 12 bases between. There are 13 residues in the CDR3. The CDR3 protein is CASSLSRTGGYTF. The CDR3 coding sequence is TGTGCCAGCAGCTTAAGTCGAACGGGGGGCTACACCTTC.

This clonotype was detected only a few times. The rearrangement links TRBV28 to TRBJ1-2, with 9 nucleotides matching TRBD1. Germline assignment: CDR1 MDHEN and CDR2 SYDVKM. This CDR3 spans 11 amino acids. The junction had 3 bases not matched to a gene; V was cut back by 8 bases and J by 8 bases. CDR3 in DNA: TGTGCCAGCCGGACAGGGGTAGGCTACACCTTC. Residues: CASRTGVGYTF.

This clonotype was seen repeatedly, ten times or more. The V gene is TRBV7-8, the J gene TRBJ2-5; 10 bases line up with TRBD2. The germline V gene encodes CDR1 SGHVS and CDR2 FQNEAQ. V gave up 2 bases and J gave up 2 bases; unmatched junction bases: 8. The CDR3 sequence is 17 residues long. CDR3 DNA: TGTGCCAGCAGCTTATCTTACGGACTAGCGGAGCAAGAGACCCAGTACTTC. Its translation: CASSLSYGLAEQETQYF.

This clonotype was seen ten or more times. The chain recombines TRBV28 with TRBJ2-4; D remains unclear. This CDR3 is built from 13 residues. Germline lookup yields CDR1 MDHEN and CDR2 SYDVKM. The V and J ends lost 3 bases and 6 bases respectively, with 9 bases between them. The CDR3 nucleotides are TGTGCCAGCAGTTTCTACGACCGAAACATTCAGTACTTC. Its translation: CASSFYDRNIQYF. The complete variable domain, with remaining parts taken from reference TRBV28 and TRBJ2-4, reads DVKVTQSSRYLVKRTGEKVFLECVQDMDHENMFWYRQDPGLGLRLIYFSYDVKMKEKGDIPEGYSVSREKKERFSLILESASTNQTSMYLCASSFYDRNIQYFGAGTRLSVL.

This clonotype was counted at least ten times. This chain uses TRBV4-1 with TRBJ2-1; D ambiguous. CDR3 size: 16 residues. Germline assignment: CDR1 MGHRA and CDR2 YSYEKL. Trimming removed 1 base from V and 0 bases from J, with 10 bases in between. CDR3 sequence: CASSQATSTSYNEQFF. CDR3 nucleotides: TGCGCCAGCAGCCAAGCGACTTCTACCTCCTACAATGAGCAGTTCTTC.

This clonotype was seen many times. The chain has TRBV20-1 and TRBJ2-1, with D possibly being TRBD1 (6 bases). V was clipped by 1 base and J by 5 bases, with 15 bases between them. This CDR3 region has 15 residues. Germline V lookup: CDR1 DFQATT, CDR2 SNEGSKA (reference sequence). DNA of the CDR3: TGCAGTGCTAGAGGAACAGGGCTTGGGGACAATGAGCAGTTCTTC. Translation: CSARGTGLGDNEQFF.

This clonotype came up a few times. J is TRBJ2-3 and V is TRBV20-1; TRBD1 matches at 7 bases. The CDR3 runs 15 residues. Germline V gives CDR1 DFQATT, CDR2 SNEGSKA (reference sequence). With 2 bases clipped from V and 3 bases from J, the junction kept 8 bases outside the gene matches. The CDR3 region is CSARRIAGGTDTQYF. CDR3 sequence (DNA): TGCAGTGCTAGACGAATTGCAGGGGGAACAGATACGCAGTATTTT.

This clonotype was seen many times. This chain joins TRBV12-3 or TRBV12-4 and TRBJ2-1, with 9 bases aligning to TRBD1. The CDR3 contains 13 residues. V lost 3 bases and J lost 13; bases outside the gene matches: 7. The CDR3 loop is CASSLDRGILQFF. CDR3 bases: TGTGCCAGCAGTTTGGACAGGGGTATTCTCCAGTTCTTC.

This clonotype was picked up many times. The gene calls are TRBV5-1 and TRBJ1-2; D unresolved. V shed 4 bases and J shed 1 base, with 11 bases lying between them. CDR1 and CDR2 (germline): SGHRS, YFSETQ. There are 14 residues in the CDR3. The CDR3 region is CASSPPSVNYGYTF. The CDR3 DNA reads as TGCGCCAGCAGCCCGCCTTCCGTTAACTATGGCTACACCTTC.

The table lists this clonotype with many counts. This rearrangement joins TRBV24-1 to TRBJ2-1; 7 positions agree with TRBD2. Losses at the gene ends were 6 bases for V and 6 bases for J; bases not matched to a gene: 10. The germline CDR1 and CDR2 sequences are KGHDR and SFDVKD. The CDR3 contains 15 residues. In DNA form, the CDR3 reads TGTGCCACCAGTCTTTGGGGCGCGGGGGTCAATGAGCAGTTCTTC. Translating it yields CATSLWGAGVNEQFF.

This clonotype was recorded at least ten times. CDR3 DNA: TGCAGTGCTAACTCAGGGGCGACTGAAGCTTTCTTT. It codes for CSANSGATEAFF. This chain uses TRBV20-1 with TRBJ1-1; tentative D call: TRBD1 (6 bases). In germline, CDR1 is DFQATT, CDR2 SNEGSKA (reference sequence). This CDR3 comprises 12 residues. Trimming took off 4 bases at V and 5 bases at J, with 11 bases between the two ends.

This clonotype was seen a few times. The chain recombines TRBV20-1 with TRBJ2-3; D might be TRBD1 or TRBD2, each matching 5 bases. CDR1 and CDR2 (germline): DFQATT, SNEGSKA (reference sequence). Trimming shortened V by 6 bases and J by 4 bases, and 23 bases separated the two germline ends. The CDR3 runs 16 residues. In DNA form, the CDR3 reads TGCAGTGCCTCGGACGAGGGGCCCTCACCACCAGATACGCAGTATTTT. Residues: CSASDEGPSPPDTQYF.

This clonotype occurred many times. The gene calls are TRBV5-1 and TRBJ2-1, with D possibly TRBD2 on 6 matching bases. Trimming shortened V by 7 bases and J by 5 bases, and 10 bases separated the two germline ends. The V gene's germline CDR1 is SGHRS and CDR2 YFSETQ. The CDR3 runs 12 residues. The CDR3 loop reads CASGGTHNEQFF. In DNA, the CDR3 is TGCGCCAGCGGAGGGACTCACAATGAGCAGTTCTTC. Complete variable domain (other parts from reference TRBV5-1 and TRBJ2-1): KAGVTQTPRYLIKTRGQQVTLSCSPISGHRSVSWYQQTPGQGLQFLFEYFSETQRNKGNFPGRFSGRQFSNSRSEMNVSTLELGDSALYLCASGGTHNEQFFGPGTRLTVL.

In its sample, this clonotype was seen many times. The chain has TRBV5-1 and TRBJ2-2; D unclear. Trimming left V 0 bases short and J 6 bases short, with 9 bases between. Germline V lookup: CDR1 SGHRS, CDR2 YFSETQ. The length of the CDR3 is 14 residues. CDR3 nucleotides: TGCGCCAGCAGCTTGGTTTTAGCTTCCGGGGAGCTGTTTTTT. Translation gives CASSLVLASGELFF.

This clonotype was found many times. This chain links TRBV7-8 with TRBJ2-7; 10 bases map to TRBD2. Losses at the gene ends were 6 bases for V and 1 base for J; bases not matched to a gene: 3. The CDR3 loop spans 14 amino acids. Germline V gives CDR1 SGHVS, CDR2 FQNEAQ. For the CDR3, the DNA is TGTGCCAGCAGGCCGGGACTAGCGTCCTACGAGCAGTACTTC. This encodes CASRPGLASYEQYF.

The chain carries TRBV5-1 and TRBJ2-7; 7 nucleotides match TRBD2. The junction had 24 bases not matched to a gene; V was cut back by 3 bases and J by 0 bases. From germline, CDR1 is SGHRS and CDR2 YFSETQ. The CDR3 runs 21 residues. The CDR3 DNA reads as TGCGCCAGCAGCTCCACTACCCTGACTAGTGGGAGGGCCTATAGCTCCTACGAGCAGTACTTC. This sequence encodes CASSSTTLTSGRAYSSYEQYF.

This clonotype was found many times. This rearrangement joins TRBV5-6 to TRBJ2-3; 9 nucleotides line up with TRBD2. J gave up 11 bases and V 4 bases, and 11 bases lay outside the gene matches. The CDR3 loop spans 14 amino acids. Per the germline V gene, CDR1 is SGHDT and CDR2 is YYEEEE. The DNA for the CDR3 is TGTGCCAGCAGCCACAGCACCGGACTAGCGATGCAGTATTTT. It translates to CASSHSTGLAMQYF.

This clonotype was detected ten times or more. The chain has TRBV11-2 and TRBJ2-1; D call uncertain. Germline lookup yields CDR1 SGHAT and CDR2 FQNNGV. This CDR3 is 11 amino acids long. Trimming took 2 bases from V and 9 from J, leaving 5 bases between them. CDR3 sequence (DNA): TGTGCCAGCAGCTTAACGCTTGAGCAGTTCTTC. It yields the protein CASSLTLEQFF.

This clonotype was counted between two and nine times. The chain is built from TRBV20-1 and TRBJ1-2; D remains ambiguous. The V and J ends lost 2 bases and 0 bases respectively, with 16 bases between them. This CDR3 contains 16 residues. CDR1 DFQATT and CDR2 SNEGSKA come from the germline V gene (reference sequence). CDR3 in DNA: TGCAGTGCTAGAAGAGCGGGAGTCTACTCTAACTATGGCTACACCTTC. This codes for CSARRAGVYSNYGYTF.

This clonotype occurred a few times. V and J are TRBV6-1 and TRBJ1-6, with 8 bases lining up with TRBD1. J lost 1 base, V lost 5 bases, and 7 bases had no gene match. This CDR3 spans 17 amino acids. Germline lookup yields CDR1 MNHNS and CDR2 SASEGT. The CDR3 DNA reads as TGTGCCAGCAGTCTCTGGGACAGGCCGTCCTATAATTCACCCCTCCACTTT. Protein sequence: CASSLWDRPSYNSPLHF.

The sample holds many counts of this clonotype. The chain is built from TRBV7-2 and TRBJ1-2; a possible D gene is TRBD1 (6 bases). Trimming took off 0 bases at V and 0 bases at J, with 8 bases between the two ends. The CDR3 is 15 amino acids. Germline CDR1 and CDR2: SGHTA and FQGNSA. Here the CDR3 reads CASSLAPGANYGYTF. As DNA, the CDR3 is TGTGCCAGCAGCTTAGCGCCAGGGGCTAACTATGGCTACACCTTC.

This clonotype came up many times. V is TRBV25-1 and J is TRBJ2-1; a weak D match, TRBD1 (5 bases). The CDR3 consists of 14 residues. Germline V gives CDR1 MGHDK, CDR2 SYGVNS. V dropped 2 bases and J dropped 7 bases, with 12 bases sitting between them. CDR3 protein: CASSEQGWRNEQFF. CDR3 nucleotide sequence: TGTGCCAGCAGTGAACAGGGTTGGCGGAATGAGCAGTTCTTC.